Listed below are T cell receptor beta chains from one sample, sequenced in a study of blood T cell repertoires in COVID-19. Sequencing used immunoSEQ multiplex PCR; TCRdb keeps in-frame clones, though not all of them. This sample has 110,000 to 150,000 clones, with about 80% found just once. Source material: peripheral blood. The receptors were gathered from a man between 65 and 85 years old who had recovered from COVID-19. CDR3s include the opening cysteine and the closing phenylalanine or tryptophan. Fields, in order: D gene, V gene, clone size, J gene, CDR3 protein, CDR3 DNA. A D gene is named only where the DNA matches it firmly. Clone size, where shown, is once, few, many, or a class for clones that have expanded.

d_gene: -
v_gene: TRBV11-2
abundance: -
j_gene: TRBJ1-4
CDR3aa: CASSLATRRREKLFF
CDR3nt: TGTGCCAGCAGCTTAGCGACGCGGAGGCGGGAAAAACTGTTTTTT

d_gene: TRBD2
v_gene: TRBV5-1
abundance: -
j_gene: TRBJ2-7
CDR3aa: CASSLAGEGYEQYF
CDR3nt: TGCGCCAGCAGCTTAGCGGGAGAAGGCTACGAGCAGTACTTC

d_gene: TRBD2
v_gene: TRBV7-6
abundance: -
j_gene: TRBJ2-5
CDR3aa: CASSLDPLTSGREKETQYF
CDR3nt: TGTGCCAGCAGCTTAGACCCACTGACTAGCGGGAGGGAGAAGGAGACCCAGTACTTC

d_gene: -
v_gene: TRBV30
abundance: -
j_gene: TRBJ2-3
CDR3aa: CAWIGGKMLDTQYF
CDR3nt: TGTGCCTGGATAGGCGGGAAAATGCTCGATACGCAGTATTTT

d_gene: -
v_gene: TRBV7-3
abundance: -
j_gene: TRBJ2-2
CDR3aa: CASSRLSGRNTGELFF
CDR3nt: TGTGCCAGCAGCCGACTCAGCGGAAGGAACACCGGGGAGCTGTTTTTT

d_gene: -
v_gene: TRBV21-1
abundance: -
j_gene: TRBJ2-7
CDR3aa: CASSKTSPKAYSSYEQYF
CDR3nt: TGTGCCAGCAGCAAAACTAGCCCTAAGGCCTACTCCTCCTACGAGCAGTACTTC

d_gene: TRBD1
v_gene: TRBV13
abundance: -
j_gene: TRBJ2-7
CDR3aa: CASSLRQGPSYEQYF
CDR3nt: TGTGCCAGCAGCTTAAGACAGGGCCCCTCCTACGAGCAGTACTTC

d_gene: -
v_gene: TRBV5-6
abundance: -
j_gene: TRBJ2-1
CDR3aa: CASSLRGTSYNEQFF
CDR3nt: TGTGCCAGCAGCTTACGGGGAACCTCCTACAATGAGCAGTTCTTC

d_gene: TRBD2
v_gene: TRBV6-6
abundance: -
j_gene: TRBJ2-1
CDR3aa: CASSRGRAQLRVGEQFF
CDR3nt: TGTGCCAGCAGTCGAGGGAGGGCTCAATTGAGAGTCGGTGAGCAGTTCTTC

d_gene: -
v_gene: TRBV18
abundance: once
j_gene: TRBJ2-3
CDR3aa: CASSPGLGQSASTDTQYF
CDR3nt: TGTGCCAGCTCACCAGGTTTAGGACAGAGCGCTAGCACAGATACGCAGTATTTT

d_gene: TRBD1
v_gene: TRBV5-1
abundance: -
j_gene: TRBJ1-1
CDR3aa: CASSLGDWERDRETEAFF
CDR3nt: TGCGCCAGCAGCTTGGGCGATTGGGAGAGGGACAGGGAGACTGAAGCTTTCTTT

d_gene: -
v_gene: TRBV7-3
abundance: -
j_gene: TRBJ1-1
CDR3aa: CASSLLGESTEAFF
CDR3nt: TGTGCCAGCAGCTTACTTGGGGAGAGCACTGAAGCTTTCTTT

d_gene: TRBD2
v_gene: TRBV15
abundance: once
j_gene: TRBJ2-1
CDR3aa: CATSRQIRSGRAGNEQFF
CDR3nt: TGTGCCACCAGCAGACAGATTCGTAGCGGGAGGGCTGGCAATGAGCAGTTCTTC

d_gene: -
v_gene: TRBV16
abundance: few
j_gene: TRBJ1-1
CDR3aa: CASSLPIEGYTEAFF
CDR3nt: TGTGCCAGCAGCCTCCCCATAGAGGGTTACACTGAAGCTTTCTTT

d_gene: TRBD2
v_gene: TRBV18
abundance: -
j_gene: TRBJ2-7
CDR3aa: CASSPKTSDSYEQYF
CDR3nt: TGTGCCAGCTCACCTAAGACTAGCGACTCCTACGAGCAGTACTTC

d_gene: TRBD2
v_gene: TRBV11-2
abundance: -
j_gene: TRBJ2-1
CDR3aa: CASSLGTSGRKQFF
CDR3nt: TGTGCCAGCAGCTTAGGGACTAGCGGGAGGAAACAGTTCTTC

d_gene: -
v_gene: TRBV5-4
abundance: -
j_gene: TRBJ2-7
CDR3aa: CASSSGGTYEQYF
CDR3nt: TGTGCCAGCAGCAGCGGAGGGACCTACGAGCAGTACTTC

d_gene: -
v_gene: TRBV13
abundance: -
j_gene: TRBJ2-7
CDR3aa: CASSPESSYEQYF
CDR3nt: TGTGCCAGCAGCCCGGAGAGCTCCTACGAGCAGTACTTC

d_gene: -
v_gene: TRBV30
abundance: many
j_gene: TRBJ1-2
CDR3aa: CAWSGGRLVGYGYTF
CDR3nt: TGTGCCTGGTCGGGTGGAAGGTTGGTAGGCTATGGCTACACCTTC

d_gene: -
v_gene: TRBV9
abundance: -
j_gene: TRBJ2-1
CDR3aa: CASSDTGGGDEQFF
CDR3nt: TGTGCCAGCAGCGACACAGGAGGGGGGGATGAGCAGTTCTTC